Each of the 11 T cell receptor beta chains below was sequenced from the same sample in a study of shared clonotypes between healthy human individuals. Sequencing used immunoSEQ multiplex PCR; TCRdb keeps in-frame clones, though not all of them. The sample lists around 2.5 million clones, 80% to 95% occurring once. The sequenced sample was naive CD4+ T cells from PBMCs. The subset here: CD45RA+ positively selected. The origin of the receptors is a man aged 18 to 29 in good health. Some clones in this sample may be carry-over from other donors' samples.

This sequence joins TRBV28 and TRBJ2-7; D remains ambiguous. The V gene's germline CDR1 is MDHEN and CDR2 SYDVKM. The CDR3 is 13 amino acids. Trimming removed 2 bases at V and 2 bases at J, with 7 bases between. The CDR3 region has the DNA TGTGCCAGCAGTTTAACTGAGACCTACGAGCAGTACTTC. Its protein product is CASSLTETYEQYF.

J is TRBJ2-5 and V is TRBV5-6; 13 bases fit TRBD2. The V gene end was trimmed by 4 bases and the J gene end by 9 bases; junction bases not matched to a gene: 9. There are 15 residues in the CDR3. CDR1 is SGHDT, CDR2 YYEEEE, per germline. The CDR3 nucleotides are TGTGCCAGCAGCCTGGGACTAGCGGGACTTAATCCCCAGTACTTC. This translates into CASSLGLAGLNPQYF.

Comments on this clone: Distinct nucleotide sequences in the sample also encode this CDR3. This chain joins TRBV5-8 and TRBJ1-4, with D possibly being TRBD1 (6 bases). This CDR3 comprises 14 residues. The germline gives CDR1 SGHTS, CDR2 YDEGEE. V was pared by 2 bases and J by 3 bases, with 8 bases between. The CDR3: CASSLGGANEKLFF. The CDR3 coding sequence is TGTGCCAGCAGCTTAGGGGGAGCTAATGAAAAACTGTTTTTT.

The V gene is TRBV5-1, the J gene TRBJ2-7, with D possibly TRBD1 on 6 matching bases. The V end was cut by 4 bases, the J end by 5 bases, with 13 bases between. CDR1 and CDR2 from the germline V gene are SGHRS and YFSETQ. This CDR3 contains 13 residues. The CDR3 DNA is TGCGCCAGCAGCGAAACAGGGCCGGACGAGCAGTACTTC. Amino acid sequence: CASSETGPDEQYF.

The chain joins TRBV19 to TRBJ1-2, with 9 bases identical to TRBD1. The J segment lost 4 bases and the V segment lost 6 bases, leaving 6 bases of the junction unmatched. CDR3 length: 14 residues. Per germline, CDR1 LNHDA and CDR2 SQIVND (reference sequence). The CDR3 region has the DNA TGTGCCAGTAGGGACAGGGGCTGGGCCTATGGCTACACCTTC. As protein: CASRDRGWAYGYTF.

In DNA, the CDR3 is TGTGCCAGCAGCGCTCCTTTATGGGGGAACACTGAAGCTTTCTTT. Its translation: CASSAPLWGNTEAFF. The rearrangement links TRBV7-9 to TRBJ1-1; no clear D gene. V was trimmed by 5 bases and J by 1 base, leaving 14 bases between them. The CDR3 extends over 15 amino acids. Germline CDR1 SEHNR, CDR2 FQNEAQ (reference sequence).

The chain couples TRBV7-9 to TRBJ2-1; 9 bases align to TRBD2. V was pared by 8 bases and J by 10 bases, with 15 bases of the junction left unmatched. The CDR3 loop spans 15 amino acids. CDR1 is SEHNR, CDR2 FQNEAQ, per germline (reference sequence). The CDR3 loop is CASRKISGTSHEQFF. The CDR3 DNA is TGTGCCAGCCGTAAAATATCCGGGACTAGCCACGAGCAGTTCTTC.

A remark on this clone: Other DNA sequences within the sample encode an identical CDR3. CDR3 region: CASSRDSYQPQHF. The CDR3 DNA reads TGTGCCAGCAGCCGGGACAGCTATCAGCCCCAGCATTTT. The chain uses TRBV6-5 and TRBJ1-5; TRBD1 matches 7 bases. Losses at the gene ends were 6 bases for V and 5 bases for J; bases not matched to a gene: 4. Per the germline V gene, CDR1 is MNHEY and CDR2 is SVGAGI. CDR3 length: 13 amino acids.

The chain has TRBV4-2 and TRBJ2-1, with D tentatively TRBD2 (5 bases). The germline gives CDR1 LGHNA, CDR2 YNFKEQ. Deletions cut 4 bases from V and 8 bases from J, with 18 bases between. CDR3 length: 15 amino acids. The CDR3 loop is CASSPRLLALDEQFF. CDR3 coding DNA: TGTGCCAGCAGCCCCAGGTTGTTAGCGCTTGATGAGCAGTTCTTC.

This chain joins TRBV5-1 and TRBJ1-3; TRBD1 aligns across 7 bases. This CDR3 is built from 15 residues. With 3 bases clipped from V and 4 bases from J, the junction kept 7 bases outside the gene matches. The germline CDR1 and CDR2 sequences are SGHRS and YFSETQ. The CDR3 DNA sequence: TGCGCCAGCAGCTCGACAGGGTCGGCCGGAAACACCATATATTTT. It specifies CASSSTGSAGNTIYF.

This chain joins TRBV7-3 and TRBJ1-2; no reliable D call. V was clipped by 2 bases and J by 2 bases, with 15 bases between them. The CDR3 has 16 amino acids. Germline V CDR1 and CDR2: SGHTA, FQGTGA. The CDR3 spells CASSLFAPPENYGYTF. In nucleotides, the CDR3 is TGTGCCAGCAGCTTATTCGCTCCGCCGGAGAACTATGGCTACACCTTC.